Each of the 20 T cell receptor beta chains below was sequenced from the same sample in a study of T cell responses to AZD1222 COVID-19 vaccine listed by TCRdb under 2021. The sample's time point, from its label and the paper: baseline before first vaccination. Library method: the immunoSEQ multiplex PCR assay. The table was pulled from immuneACCESS by TCRdb, which kept in-frame rearrangements only. Such tables lose some clones; where checked, under half of the loss comes from unresolved V genes, and the rest has no known cause. The sample records more than 95,000 clones, around 89% of which are singletons. The ten biggest clones cover 7.5% of the sample. The source material was peripheral blood, sampled on day 0 of AZD1222 vaccination. The receptors were sampled from an adult in good health.

This sequence joins TRBV18 and TRBJ1-4; D is ambiguous. CDR1 and CDR2 from the germline V gene are KGHSH and LQKENI. The V gene lost 2 bases and the J gene lost 5 bases, with 12 bases spanning the gap. The CDR3 is 15 amino acids. CDR3 coding DNA: TGTGCCAGCTCACCAACAAGGGTTCAGAATGAAAAACTGTTTTTT. This translates into CASSPTRVQNEKLFF.

The rearrangement links TRBV4-2 to TRBJ1-1, with a weak D call TRBD1 (5 bases). Trimming pared 1 base from V and 5 bases from J, leaving 11 bases between. This CDR3 spans 14 amino acids. In germline, CDR1 is LGHNA, CDR2 YNFKEQ. The CDR3: CASSQGRVTTEAFF. The CDR3 DNA follows: TGTGCCAGCAGCCAAGGCAGGGTAACTACTGAAGCTTTCTTT.

This sequence joins TRBV24-1 and TRBJ1-2, with D possibly being TRBD1 (5 bases). Germline V gives CDR1 KGHDR, CDR2 SFDVKD. The CDR3 totals 11 residues. Trimming shortened V by 7 bases and J by 8 bases, and 10 bases separated the two germline ends. The CDR3 region is CATSPGEGYTF. As DNA, the CDR3 is TGTGCCACCAGCCCGGGGGAAGGCTACACCTTC.

The rearrangement links TRBV28 to TRBJ2-3; TRBD2 matches at 10 bases. The CDR3 sequence is 16 residues long. Trimming at V came to 4 bases and at J to 8 bases, leaving 12 bases not matched to a gene. From germline, CDR1 is MDHEN and CDR2 SYDVKM. The DNA for the CDR3 is TGTGCCAGCAGTTCCACCCCAGCGGGGGGGCCTAGTACGCAGTATTTT. Amino acid sequence: CASSSTPAGGPSTQYF.

This chain uses TRBV18 with TRBJ2-7, with D possibly matching TRBD2 (6 bases). There are 15 residues in the CDR3. V was shortened by 3 bases and J by 2 bases, with 14 bases between the two germline ends. CDR1 KGHSH and CDR2 LQKENI come from the germline V gene. For the CDR3, the DNA is TGTGCCAGCTCACCGGGGCGGGACGGACCCTACGAGCAGTACTTC. This gives the protein CASSPGRDGPYEQYF.

V is TRBV5-1 and J is TRBJ2-3; TRBD2 agrees at 8 bases. Germline V gene lookup returns CDR1 SGHRS and CDR2 YFSETQ. The CDR3 is 14 amino acids. The V gene end was trimmed by 5 bases and the J gene end by 4 bases; junction bases not matched to a gene: 6. This chain's CDR3 is CASSPGTRSDTQYF. CDR3 in DNA: TGCGCCAGCAGTCCCGGGACTAGATCAGATACGCAGTATTTT. The full variable domain, with the rest looked up from reference TRBV5-1 and TRBJ2-3, is KAGVTQTPRYLIKTRGQQVTLSCSPISGHRSVSWYQQTPGQGLQFLFEYFSETQRNKGNFPGRFSGRQFSNSRSEMNVSTLELGDSALYLCASSPGTRSDTQYFGPGTRLTVL.

The chain has TRBV7-9 and TRBJ1-2, with D hard to call. The germline V gene has CDR1 SEHNR and CDR2 FQNEAQ (reference sequence). The CDR3 consists of 12 residues. V was cut by 5 bases and J by 2 bases, with 6 bases left in between. Here the CDR3 reads CASSKENYGYTF. Written as DNA, the CDR3 is TGTGCCAGCAGCAAAGAAAACTATGGCTACACCTTC.

This chain connects TRBV5-8 to TRBJ1-3; D not resolved. V was clipped by 0 bases and J by 6 bases, with 13 bases between them. This CDR3 region has 15 residues. Germline CDR1 is SGHTS and CDR2 is YDEGEE. DNA for the CDR3: TGTGCCAGCAGCTTGGTCGCCAGCCGACAAAACACCATATATTTT. It translates to CASSLVASRQNTIYF.

The chain joins TRBV19 to TRBJ2-6; D is perhaps TRBD2 (6 bases). V lost 5 bases to trimming and J lost 4 bases, with 15 bases between them. This CDR3 is 16 amino acids long. Per germline, CDR1 LNHDA and CDR2 SQIVND (reference sequence). For the CDR3, the DNA is TGTGCCAGTAGTCTTCCCGGGGGTGCGGGGGCCAACGTCCTGACTTTC. Its translation is CASSLPGGAGANVLTF.

The chain couples TRBV25-1 to TRBJ2-7; D is undetermined. CDR1 and CDR2 from the germline V gene are MGHDK and SYGVNS. The CDR3 has 11 residues. The V gene lost 6 bases and the J gene lost 6 bases, with 9 bases spanning the gap. The CDR3 here is CASRQQGEQYF. DNA for the CDR3: TGTGCCAGCAGACAGCAAGGCGAGCAGTACTTC.

This chain uses TRBV2 with TRBJ2-6; D unclear. CDR3 length: 15 amino acids. Deletions cut 6 bases from V and 3 bases from J, with 12 bases between. CDR1 and CDR2 from the germline V gene are SNHLY and FYNNEI. Written as DNA, the CDR3 is TGTGCCAGCAGCGCGTTTGGGCTTGGGGCCAACGTCCTGACTTTC. Protein sequence: CASSAFGLGANVLTF.

V and J are TRBV4-1 and TRBJ2-5; D is ambiguous. This CDR3 has 13 residues. Germline-derived CDR1 and CDR2 are MGHRA and YSYEKL. Trimming shortened V by 0 bases and J by 11 bases, and 13 bases separated the two germline ends. DNA of the CDR3: TGCGCCAGCAGCCAAGAACTCCTGGCTACGCAGTACTTC. Translated: CASSQELLATQYF.

The chain recombines TRBV10-3 with TRBJ2-1; D might be TRBD2 (5 bases). Germline V gives CDR1 ENHRY, CDR2 SYGVKD. The CDR3 spans 15 residues. The V end was cut by 0 bases, the J end by 2 bases, with 8 bases between. CDR3 region: CAISESTGAYNEQFF. Here the CDR3 DNA reads TGTGCCATCAGTGAGTCGACCGGGGCCTACAATGAGCAGTTCTTC.

Here the CDR3 reads CASRGRGGTGELFF. Written as DNA, the CDR3 is TGTGCCAGCAGGGGACGGGGTGGCACCGGGGAGCTGTTTTTT. The V call is TRBV28, the J call TRBJ2-2, with D tentatively TRBD1 or TRBD2 (5 bases each). Germline CDR1 MDHEN, CDR2 SYDVKM. CDR3 length equals 14 residues. The V end was cut by 6 bases, the J end by 4 bases, with 12 bases between.

This chain links TRBV4-2 with TRBJ2-7; no definite D call. The CDR3 is 13 residues long. Germline assignment: CDR1 LGHNA and CDR2 YNFKEQ. V lost 0 bases, J lost 2 bases, and 5 bases lay in between. This chain's CDR3 is CASSQERTYEQYF. CDR3 in DNA: TGTGCCAGCAGCCAAGAAAGAACCTACGAGCAGTACTTC.

J is TRBJ2-7 and V is TRBV27, with D unresolved. Germline CDR1 and CDR2: MNHEY and SMNVEV (reference sequence). CDR3 size: 13 residues. Trimming cost V 3 bases and J 1 base, with 7 bases left between them. The CDR3 reads CASSLSQSYEQYF. The CDR3 DNA sequence: TGTGCCAGCAGTTTGAGTCAGTCCTACGAGCAGTACTTC.

This sequence joins TRBV7-2 and TRBJ2-5; D unresolved. Germline V gene data show CDR1 as SGHTA and CDR2 as FQGNSA. Deletions cut 1 base from V and 5 bases from J, with 5 bases between. This CDR3 is built from 12 residues. The CDR3 DNA sequence: TGTGCCAGCAGCTTAGTTTCCGAGACCCAGTACTTC. It yields the protein CASSLVSETQYF.

The chain recombines TRBV3-1 (or the pseudogene TRBV3-2) with TRBJ2-2, with D perhaps being TRBD1 or TRBD2 (5 bases each). Per germline, CDR1 LGHDT and CDR2 YNNKEL (reference sequence). V was trimmed by 8 bases and J by 1 base, leaving 11 bases between them. The CDR3 spans 14 residues. CDR3 coding DNA: TGTGCCAGCCAAGGGACGGGGAACACCGGGGAGCTGTTTTTT. Protein sequence: CASQGTGNTGELFF.

The CDR3 bases are TGTGCCAGCAGCCTTCTGGAGGGGACGGAGGAAAAACTGTTTTTT. Protein: CASSLLEGTEEKLFF. The V and J genes are TRBV7-8 and TRBJ1-4, with D possibly TRBD1 on 5 matching bases. Between the trimmed V and J ends, which lost 5 bases and 8 bases, there was a span of 18 bases. Germline CDR1 SGHVS, CDR2 FQNEAQ. This CDR3 is 15 amino acids long.

The rearrangement joins TRBV5-1 to TRBJ1-5; perhaps TRBD1 as D (5 bases). The CDR3 contains 15 residues. Per the germline V gene, CDR1 is SGHRS and CDR2 is YFSETQ. V was clipped by 0 bases and J by 7 bases, with 14 bases between them. The CDR3 DNA reads as TGCGCCAGCAGCTTGGCCGGGACCTTGGGCCAGCCCCAGCATTTT. Its translation: CASSLAGTLGQPQHF.